This TCR beta chain was sequenced during a study of blood T cell repertoires in COVID-19. Background on the study: Collection of acute and convalescent COVID-19 samples took place in the United States, Italy and Spain. The cDNA or gDNA used as material had been derived from T cells, B-cell-depleted T cells, or PBMCs.

Original processing notes: Reference gene primer amplification gave estimated nucleated cell counts. The protocol was immunoSEQ multiplex PCR, while the TCRdb copy is restricted to in-frame clones and leaves out a portion. That table supplies the V and J calls and clone size; D and trimming were determined from the DNA. The table lists about 120,000 clones, roughly 80% of them singletons, with over 2% in the top ten. The CDR3 runs to 16 residues. V was cut by 1 base and J by 4 bases, with 15 bases left in between. Germline CDR1 and CDR2: SGHVS and FQNEAQ. V usage is TRBV7-8 and J usage is TRBJ2-3; D is possibly TRBD2 (7 bases). Sequenced material: peripheral blood. The receptor was derived from a man in his thirties or forties with acute or convalescent COVID-19. The CDR3 sequence is CASSLVGGGGADTQYF. In DNA, the CDR3 is TGTGCCAGCAGCTTAGTAGGCGGGGGCGGCGCAGATACGCAGTATTTT.